The 6 T cell receptor beta chains below come from one sample, sequenced in a study of regulatory T cells in long-lasting Graves disease. Specified time point: newly diagnosed GD, antithyroid drugs for less than 3 months. From PBMCs, RNA was extracted and then used to make the TCR library. iRepertoire HTBI primers and Arm-PCR of CDR3 regions built TCR beta libraries. From the multiplex PCR reads, TCRdb called clonotypes with MiXCR, one entry per CDR3 protein. The sample yields hundreds of thousands of distinct CDR3 sequences, 16% seen once. These data also formed part of another study, on T cells in Graves' hyperthyroidism and ophthalmopathy.

The sample in question was peripheral blood mononuclear cells (PBMCs), obtained at new diagnosis, from a patient treated with antithyroid drugs. The receptor source for this set is a man aged 35 to 55 with Graves disease.

In its sample, this clonotype was seen a few times. The J gene is TRBJ2-7, the V gene TRBV6-1, with 7 bases aligning to TRBD2. The CDR3 contains 14 residues. Germline V gives CDR1 MNHNS, CDR2 SASEGT. V lost 6 bases and J lost 1; bases outside the gene matches: 6. In DNA, the CDR3 is TGTGCCAGCAGCGCGGGGGTCCTATCCTACGAGCAGTACTTC. This encodes CASSAGVLSYEQYF.

Comment on this clonotype: With a much larger clone just one base away, this may be a read error. The rearrangement uses TRBV27 and TRBJ2-3, with 11 nucleotides matching TRBD2. CDR3 length: 15 residues. The V and J ends lost 5 bases and 5 bases, in that order; junction bases with no gene match: 6. Germline V CDR1 and CDR2: MNHEY, SMNVEV (reference sequence). The CDR3 sequence: CASSTRLAGIDTQYF. DNA for the CDR3: TGTGCCAGCAGTACTAGACTAGCGGGGATAGATACGCAGTATTTT.

The chain uses TRBV11-3 and TRBJ2-5, with D uncertain. Trimming removed 7 bases at V and 2 bases at J, with 8 bases between. Germline V gives CDR1 SGHNT, CDR2 YENEEA. The CDR3 covers 12 residues. CDR3 in amino acids: CASTSYQETQYF. The CDR3 DNA reads TGTGCCAGCACCTCATATCAAGAGACCCAGTACTTC.

The V gene is TRBV29-1, the J gene TRBJ2-5; 9 nucleotides line up with TRBD1. The trim removed 8 bases at V and 5 bases at J, leaving 9 bases unmatched. The CDR3 has 13 amino acids. The V gene's germline CDR1 is SQVTM and CDR2 ANQGSEA. CDR3 in amino acids: CSIRQGGWETQYF. The DNA for the CDR3 is TGCAGCATCAGACAGGGGGGGTGGGAGACCCAGTACTTC.

This clonotype was seen ten or more times. This chain joins TRBV28 and TRBJ1-5; D remains unclear. Germline lookup yields CDR1 MDHEN and CDR2 SYDVKM. The CDR3 runs 12 residues. The V gene lost 4 bases and the J gene lost 8 bases, with 9 bases spanning the gap. CDR3 sequence (DNA): TGTGCCAGCAGTTCGTCCGTCAAGCCCCAGCATTTT. Protein: CASSSSVKPQHF.

Concerning this clonotype: This may be a read error, as it is one base from a much larger clone. The V call is TRBV10-3, the J call TRBJ1-1; D unclear. This CDR3 comprises 14 residues. Germline CDR1 and CDR2: ENHRY and SYGVKD. Trimming took off 9 bases at V and 1 base at J, with 15 bases between the two ends. The CDR3 region is CAIRPGLGNTEAFF. CDR3 DNA: TGTGCCATTAGGCCGGGCCTAGGGAACACTGAAGCTTTCTTT.